A single sample is the source of the 17 T cell receptor beta chains below, sequenced in a study of blood T cell repertoires in COVID-19. Only in-frame clones appear in the TCRdb table, and some are missing; sequencing was by immunoSEQ multiplex PCR. Of 100,000 to 150,000 clones detected, 80% to 85% appear once; the ten largest clones hold 3.5% to 4.5%. Input material: peripheral blood. The receptors derive from a woman between 45 and 65 years old with acute or convalescent COVID-19.

This rearrangement joins TRBV24-1 to TRBJ2-7, with D maybe TRBD1 (6 bases). The V gene's germline CDR1 is KGHDR and CDR2 SFDVKD. This CDR3 region has 13 residues. V shed 9 bases and J shed 2 bases, with 13 bases lying between them. In nucleotides, the CDR3 is TGTGCCACCTGCCAGGGGCGAGCCTACGAGCAGTACTTC. Its translation: CATCQGRAYEQYF.

The V and J genes are TRBV6-1 and TRBJ2-7, with D possibly being TRBD2 (6 bases). This CDR3 contains 13 residues. Germline CDR1 is MNHNS and CDR2 is SASEGT. Trimming pared 6 bases from V and 7 bases from J, leaving 16 bases between. CDR3 loop: CASRLGGASEQYF. In DNA form, the CDR3 reads TGTGCCAGCAGGCTGGGGGGAGCAAGTGAGCAGTACTTC.

This sequence joins TRBV29-1 and TRBJ1-1; perhaps TRBD1 as D (5 bases). V gave up 3 bases and J gave up 1 base, with 6 bases separating them. The CDR3 spans 12 residues. CDR1 is SQVTM, CDR2 ANQGSEA, per germline. The CDR3 is CSVDQGNTEAFF. The CDR3 DNA reads as TGCAGCGTTGATCAGGGGAACACTGAAGCTTTCTTT.

The chain couples TRBV28 to TRBJ1-2, with D tentatively TRBD1 (5 bases). The CDR3 totals 16 residues. CDR1 and CDR2 from the germline V gene are MDHEN and SYDVKM. Trimming removed 3 bases at V and 5 bases at J, with 19 bases between. The CDR3 is CASSFPRGGRQYGYTF. The CDR3 nucleotides read TGTGCCAGCAGTTTCCCTCGGGGGGGAAGACAGTATGGCTACACCTTC.

The chain carries TRBV14 and TRBJ2-7, with D tentatively TRBD2 (5 bases). The CDR3 covers 14 residues. The V gene's germline CDR1 is SGHDN and CDR2 FVKESK. Trimming removed 2 bases from V and 5 bases from J, with 13 bases in between. The CDR3, as DNA: TGTGCCAGCAGCCAAATGGGAGCTTTGGACGAGCAGTACTTC. It codes for CASSQMGALDEQYF.

V usage is TRBV3-1 (or the pseudogene TRBV3-2) and J usage is TRBJ1-6; D possibly corresponds to TRBD1 (6 bases). V lost 5 bases and J 7 bases, leaving 18 bases between the germline ends. Germline CDR1 and CDR2: LGHDT and YNNKEL (reference sequence). This CDR3 comprises 16 residues. CDR3: CASSLSGTRKNSPLHF. In DNA form, the CDR3 reads TGTGCCAGCAGCTTATCCGGGACAAGGAAAAATTCACCCCTCCACTTT.

The chain couples TRBV29-1 to TRBJ1-3; no clear D gene. The CDR3 is made up of 14 amino acids. V was cut by 4 bases and J by 1 base, with 11 bases left in between. Germline-derived CDR1 and CDR2 are SQVTM and ANQGSEA. In DNA form, the CDR3 reads TGCAGCGTTGGTACCCAGTATTCTGGAAACACCATATATTTT. Protein: CSVGTQYSGNTIYF.

The chain carries TRBV7-9 and TRBJ2-1, with 14 bases aligning to TRBD2. The CDR3 consists of 17 residues. Looked up from germline, CDR1 is SEHNR and CDR2 is FQNEAQ (reference sequence). V trimming: 4 bases; J trimming: 4 bases; junction bases outside the gene matches: 6. CDR3 sequence (DNA): TGTGCCAGCAGCTCGCGACTAGCGGGAGGGGGTTACAATGAGCAGTTCTTC. Its protein is CASSSRLAGGGYNEQFF.

The chain employs TRBV28 and TRBJ1-2; 8 bases align to TRBD1. The CDR3 sequence is 15 residues long. Trimming took 5 bases from V and 1 from J; bases not matched to a gene: 6. CDR1 and CDR2 from the germline V gene are MDHEN and SYDVKM. The CDR3 loop is CASSTQGASNYGYTF. As DNA, the CDR3 is TGTGCCAGCAGTACTCAGGGGGCGAGTAACTATGGCTACACCTTC.

In this sample, this clone turned up once. This rearrangement joins TRBV6-1 to TRBJ1-1, with TRBD1 matching over 7 bases. The germline gives CDR1 MNHNS, CDR2 SASEGT. The junction had 16 bases not matched to a gene; V was cut back by 4 bases and J by 2 bases. The CDR3 has 18 residues. CDR3 in amino acids: CASSGPGQSTATNTEAFF. CDR3 DNA sequence: TGTGCCAGCAGTGGACCGGGACAGAGTACCGCAACAAACACTGAAGCTTTCTTT.

The rearrangement links TRBV6-5 to TRBJ2-2; weak D call: TRBD1 (6 bases). This CDR3 region has 12 residues. In germline, CDR1 is MNHEY, CDR2 SVGAGI. With 10 bases removed from V and 7 bases from J, the gap between germline ends came to 13 bases. CDR3 DNA sequence: TGTGCCACCGGGGAACAGGGCGGGGAGCTGTTTTTT. Protein sequence: CATGEQGGELFF.

CDR3 in amino acids: CASSLITASRYEQYF. CDR3 coding DNA: TGTGCCAGCAGCTTAATTACCGCCAGTCGCTACGAGCAGTACTTC. This chain connects TRBV11-1 to TRBJ2-7; D gene unclear. Trimming took 2 bases from V and 3 from J, leaving 14 bases between them. The germline V gene has CDR1 SGHAT and CDR2 FQDESV (reference sequence). CDR3 length: 15 residues.

This chain joins TRBV28 and TRBJ1-2; 9 bases fit TRBD1. Germline V gene data show CDR1 as MDHEN and CDR2 as SYDVKM. This CDR3 contains 13 residues. The J segment lost 8 bases and the V segment lost 5 bases, leaving 6 bases of the junction unmatched. The CDR3 loop reads CASSTTGGIGYTF. Here the CDR3 DNA reads TGTGCCAGCAGTACGACAGGGGGGATCGGCTACACCTTC.

The J gene is TRBJ1-5, the V gene TRBV19; tentative D call: TRBD1 (6 bases). The germline V and J ends were trimmed by 10 bases and 3 bases, with 19 bases remaining between them. Germline V gene lookup returns CDR1 LNHDA and CDR2 SQIVND (reference sequence). CDR3 length equals 15 residues. The CDR3 spells CATAEDSLINQPQHF. The CDR3 nucleotides are TGTGCCACTGCCGAGGACAGTCTTATCAATCAGCCCCAGCATTTT.

The chain uses TRBV19 and TRBJ2-1; weak D call: TRBD2 (6 bases). V dropped 3 bases and J dropped 4 bases, with 13 bases sitting between them. CDR3 length: 15 amino acids. Germline values: CDR1 LNHDA, CDR2 SQIVND (reference sequence). The DNA for the CDR3 is TGTGCCAGTAGTATCCGACCGGGGGAGTACAATGAGCAGTTCTTC. This sequence encodes CASSIRPGEYNEQFF.

V and J are TRBV5-1 and TRBJ2-3, with D possibly matching TRBD2 (6 bases). In germline, CDR1 is SGHRS, CDR2 YFSETQ. The CDR3 spans 16 residues. V was trimmed by 4 bases and J by 1 base, leaving 16 bases between them. As DNA, the CDR3 is TGCGCCAGCAGCGCTGGGGTCCCTAGCGGCACAGATACGCAGTATTTT. Translation gives CASSAGVPSGTDTQYF.

The chain recombines TRBV10-3 with TRBJ2-5, with 8 bases fitting TRBD1. The germline V gene has CDR1 ENHRY and CDR2 SYGVKD. The CDR3 is made up of 14 amino acids. The J segment lost 5 bases and the V segment lost 8 bases, leaving 10 bases of the junction unmatched. CDR3 residues: CAIRGTGNGETQYF. The CDR3 DNA follows: TGTGCCATCCGCGGGACAGGCAATGGCGAGACCCAGTACTTC.